Detailed here is one T cell receptor (beta chain). Its cognate antigen is unknown. The record originates from a study of T cell repertoires in cytomegalovirus infection. The wider study: Researchers turned to recently identified HLA-C-restricted CMV epitopes as well as well-studied HLA-B-restricted ones. Public signatures in TCR beta pointed to CMV infection and matching HLA type.

One entry per CDR3 protein, called by TCRdb with MiXCR from the reads. The sample lists some 350,000 distinct CDR3 sequences; about 32% were seen once. CDR1 and CDR2 (germline): SGHTS, YDEGEE. The CDR3 is 15 amino acids. Germline trimming cut 4 bases from V and 6 bases from J; bases unmatched to any gene: 9. Study findings and constraints: CMV-specific TCR beta clonotypes restricted by HLA-C dominated the ex vivo response.

The specimen comprised cultured PBMCs, sampled from culture after CMV antigen stimulation. This clonotype originated in a human donor in good health (CMV status not recorded). Some clones in this sample may be carry-over from other donors' samples. The genes are TRBV5-8 and TRBJ1-5; TRBD1 aligns across 8 bases. CDR3 nucleotides: TGTGCCAGCAGCCCGGGACAGGTCGAGGGTCAGCCCCAGCATTTT. Residues: CASSPGQVEGQPQHF.